This T cell receptor beta chain comes out of a study of beta chain features in type 1 diabetes. Expressed TCRB transcripts were sequenced, since all the RNA that had been isolated was reverse transcribed. Clones were sequenced by immunoSEQ multiplex PCR, and TCRdb holds only the in-frame ones, with some missing. The sample yields 450,000 to 600,000 clones, approximately 31% seen once. This clone was found a few times. Per germline, CDR1 ENHRY and CDR2 SYGVKD. Trimming removed 6 bases from V and 0 bases from J, with 11 bases in between. CDR3 length: 14 amino acids. The rearrangement uses TRBV10-3 and TRBJ1-2; tentative D call: TRBD1 (5 bases). The receptor's source is a man aged 18 to 30 in good health. Sequenced sample: naive CD4+ T cells from blood. The CDR3 here is CAIRRQSTNYGYTF. CDR3 nucleotides: TGTGCCATCAGGAGACAGTCTACTAACTATGGCTACACCTTC.